The rows below give T cell receptor beta chains drawn from one sample of a study of CD4+ T cells in melanoma. Sequenced by immunoSEQ multiplex PCR; TCRdb stores in-frame clones only, minus some. The data show some 110,000 clones, 92% seen once. The sequencing sample was made of peripheral blood. Receptor source: a human donor with melanoma. CDR3s include the opening cysteine and the closing phenylalanine or tryptophan. D genes are given only for firm matches. Only some rows state a clone size, as once, few, many or a class for expanded clones.

>TRBD1|TRBJ2-7|-|TRBV7-3
TGTGCCAGCAGCCGGACAGGAACCTACGAGCAGTACTTC
CASSRTGTYEQYF
>TRBD2|TRBJ2-1|-|TRBV15
TGTGCCACCAGCGGAGGGTGGGTTAGCGGGAGCAATGAGCAGTTCTTC
CATSGGWVSGSNEQFF
>TRBD2|TRBJ2-7|-|TRBV27
TGTGCCAGCAGTTTAGAGCGGGGGATTGAGCAGTACTTC
CASSLERGIEQYF
>TRBD1|TRBJ2-7|-|TRBV5-6
TGTGCCAGCAGCAGACCTACAGGGGGTCTCTACGAGCAGTACTTC
CASSRPTGGLYEQYF
>TRBD2|TRBJ2-4|-|TRBV9
TGTGCCAGCAGCAGAGGGCCGCTAGCGGGGGGCGAGGGGAACATTCAGTACTTC
CASSRGPLAGGEGNIQYF
>-|TRBJ1-1|-|TRBV28
TGTGCCAGCCTGGGGGATAACACTGAAGCTTTCTTT
CASLGDNTEAFF
>-|TRBJ2-3|-|TRBV6-5
TGTGCCAGCAGTTACCTAGGTACGCAGTATTTT
CASSYLGTQYF
>-|TRBJ2-5|-|TRBV7-7
TGTGCCAGCAGCTCGACCGGGACAAACAAAGAGACCCAGTACTTC
CASSSTGTNKETQYF
>-|TRBJ1-5|-|TRBV10-1
TGCGCCAGCAGTGGCCACGATAGAGAGGAGGGAAATAGCAATCAGCCCCAGCATTTT
CASSGHDREEGNSNQPQHF
>-|TRBJ1-5|-|TRBV7-2
TGTGCCAGCAGCTCCCCATATCAGCCCCAGCATTTT
CASSSPYQPQHF
>-|TRBJ1-1|-|TRBV30
TGTGCCTGGAATCCGGGGGTGAGGAACACTGAAGCTTTCTTT
CAWNPGVRNTEAFF
>TRBD1|TRBJ2-2|few|TRBV9
TGTGCCAGCAGCGGACCACCGGGACAGGGGTCGTTGGCCGGGGAGCTGTTTTTT
CASSGPPGQGSLAGELFF
>-|TRBJ1-1|few|TRBV7-9
TGTGCCAGCGCCGAAATCGAGGGCCTGGCTGAAGCTTTCTTT
CASAEIEGLAEAFF
>-|TRBJ1-1|-|TRBV7-9
TGTGCCAGCAGCCCGGGACTTCCCATGAACACTGAAGCTTTCTTT
CASSPGLPMNTEAFF
>TRBD1|TRBJ1-5|-|TRBV4-2
TGTGCCAGCAGCCAAGATTTGGGAGGACAGGGACGAGTTCAGCCCCAGCATTTT
CASSQDLGGQGRVQPQHF
>TRBD1|TRBJ1-4|-|TRBV7-8
TGTGCCAGCAGCTTAGTGGGACAGTGGGGCGGTGAAAAACTGTTTTTT
CASSLVGQWGGEKLFF
>-|TRBJ1-2|-|TRBV28
TGTGCCAGCAGTTTAGGAGGACTTACCTATGGCTACACCTTC
CASSLGGLTYGYTF
>TRBD2|TRBJ2-1|-|TRBV7-9
TGTGCCAGCAGCTTACCGAGCGAACGGACTAGCGGGGGACACAATGAGCAGTTCTTC
CASSLPSERTSGGHNEQFF
>TRBD1|TRBJ2-4|-|TRBV5-6
TGTGCCAGCAGCAAGGGACAGGCCAAAAACATTCAGTACTTC
CASSKGQAKNIQYF
>-|TRBJ2-1|-|TRBV4-3
TGCGCCAGCAGCCAAGATAGGTTCAATGAGCAGTTCTTC
CASSQDRFNEQFF
>-|TRBJ1-5|-|TRBV19
TGTGCCAGTAGTCGGACAGATTATCAGCCCCAGCATTTT
CASSRTDYQPQHF
>-|TRBJ1-1|-|TRBV28
TGTGCCAGCAGTTTAGAGGTGCTCGCTGAAGCTTTCTTT
CASSLEVLAEAFF
>TRBD2|TRBJ2-7|-|TRBV7-3
TGTGCCAGCAGCTTAACTCCTAGCGGCTACGAGCAGTACTTC
CASSLTPSGYEQYF
>-|TRBJ2-3|-|TRBV19
TGTGCCAGTAGTGTTCCCGCAGGGAACACAGATACGCAGTATTTT
CASSVPAGNTDTQYF
>TRBD1|TRBJ2-1|-|TRBV19
TGTGCCAGCCAACTTCGAAGGACAGGGTGGAATGAGCAGTTCTTC
CASQLRRTGWNEQFF
>TRBD1|TRBJ2-7|-|TRBV5-1
TGCGCCAGCAGCTGGGACAGGGACCGCTACGAGCAGTACTTC
CASSWDRDRYEQYF
>-|TRBJ2-2|-|TRBV9
TGTGCCAGCAGCTCTGGGGGCGGGGAGCTGTTTTTT
CASSSGGGELFF
>TRBD1|TRBJ1-1|-|TRBV7-9
TGTGCCAGCAGCTTCGGACAGGCTGAAGCTTTCTTT
CASSFGQAEAFF
>-|TRBJ2-7|-|TRBV7-2
TGTGCCAGCAGCTCTTACAGGGCTTACGAGCAGTACTTC
CASSSYRAYEQYF
>-|TRBJ2-2|-|TRBV7-2
TGTGCCAGCAGCTTAGGGGGCGTGGCCGGGGAGCTGTTTTTT
CASSLGGVAGELFF
>TRBD1|TRBJ2-5|-|TRBV15
TGTGCCACCAGCAGGACAGGGGCCGAGACCCAGTACTTC
CATSRTGAETQYF
>-|TRBJ1-1|-|TRBV23-1
TGCGCCAGCAGTCAATCCCAGGACCAAAAGGACGTGAACACTGAAGCTTTCTTT
CASSQSQDQKDVNTEAFF
>TRBD2|TRBJ2-7|-|TRBV6-5
TGTGCCAGCAGTTACACTAGGTCTAGCGGGGGGTACGAGCAGTACTTC
CASSYTRSSGGYEQYF
>-|TRBJ2-4|-|TRBV28
TGTGCCAGCAGACCGACAGGCCGGCCATTTCAGTACTTC
CASRPTGRPFQYF
>-|TRBJ2-5|-|TRBV19
TGTGCCAGTAGTATAAACAGGCAAGAGACCCAGTACTTC
CASSINRQETQYF
>TRBD1|TRBJ1-2|-|TRBV6-5
TGTGCCAGCAAGGACAGGGGGCGCGACTATGGCTACACCTTC
CASKDRGRDYGYTF
>TRBD1|TRBJ2-2|-|TRBV7-9
TGTGCCAGCAGCTCGGACAGGGAAACCGGGGAGCTGTTTTTT
CASSSDRETGELFF
>-|TRBJ1-1|-|TRBV5-1
TGCGCCAGCATCACGTACAAGTCTTCGGAAGCTTTCTTT
CASITYKSSEAFF
>TRBD1|TRBJ2-7|-|TRBV14
TGTGCCAGCAGCAGATACCGGGACAGGGAATTTTACGAGCAGTACTTC
CASSRYRDREFYEQYF
>-|TRBJ1-3|-|TRBV6-6
TGTGCCAGCAGTTATTCGGTCTCTGGAAACACCATATATTTT
CASSYSVSGNTIYF
>TRBD2|TRBJ2-1|-|TRBV15
TGTGCCACCAGCAGCCCCGGACTAGCGGGGGGACCTGGATACAATGAGCAGTTCTTC
CATSSPGLAGGPGYNEQFF
>TRBD1|TRBJ2-5|once|TRBV19
TGTGCCAGTGGGTTGGTGGACAGGGTGGACGAGACCCAGTACTTC
CASGLVDRVDETQYF
>-|TRBJ1-5|few|TRBV19
TGTGCCAGTAGTCCCCGGGCCTCCTATAGCAATCAGCCCCAGCATTTT
CASSPRASYSNQPQHF
>-|TRBJ2-2|-|TRBV5-1
TGCGCCAGCAGTTCATCGGGTCAGAGCACCGGGGAGCTGTTTTTT
CASSSSGQSTGELFF
>TRBD2|TRBJ2-5|-|TRBV5-5
TGTGCCAGCAGCTTGGTCCCCAATAGCGGGAAAGAGACCCAGTACTTC
CASSLVPNSGKETQYF
>-|TRBJ1-1|few|TRBV10-3
TGTGCCATCAGCGGACAGCTGAACACTGAAGCTTTCTTT
CAISGQLNTEAFF
>-|TRBJ2-4|once|TRBV20-1
TGCAGTGCTAGAGATACGGGCATTCAGTACTTC
CSARDTGIQYF
>-|TRBJ1-5|-|TRBV7-7
TGTGCCAGCAGCCCCGGGGGGGGTCAGCCCCAGCATTTT
CASSPGGGQPQHF
>-|TRBJ1-1|-|TRBV7-6
TGTGCCAGCAGCTTGGCATTTGGGGGGGAAAGGTTTGGGAACACTGAAGCTTTCTTT
CASSLAFGGERFGNTEAFF
>-|TRBJ1-4|-|TRBV4-1
TGCGCCAGCAGCCAAGTTTTCGTTCCCGGCGCAAAAGGTGAAAAACTGTTTTTT
CASSQVFVPGAKGEKLFF
>-|TRBJ2-7|-|TRBV7-9
TGTGCCAGCAGCTTAGTGGGGCCGAGTAGCTCCTACGAGCAGTACTTC
CASSLVGPSSSYEQYF
>TRBD2|TRBJ2-3|-|TRBV29-1
TGCAGCGTTGCGCTAGCGGGAAGCACAGATACGCAGTATTTT
CSVALAGSTDTQYF